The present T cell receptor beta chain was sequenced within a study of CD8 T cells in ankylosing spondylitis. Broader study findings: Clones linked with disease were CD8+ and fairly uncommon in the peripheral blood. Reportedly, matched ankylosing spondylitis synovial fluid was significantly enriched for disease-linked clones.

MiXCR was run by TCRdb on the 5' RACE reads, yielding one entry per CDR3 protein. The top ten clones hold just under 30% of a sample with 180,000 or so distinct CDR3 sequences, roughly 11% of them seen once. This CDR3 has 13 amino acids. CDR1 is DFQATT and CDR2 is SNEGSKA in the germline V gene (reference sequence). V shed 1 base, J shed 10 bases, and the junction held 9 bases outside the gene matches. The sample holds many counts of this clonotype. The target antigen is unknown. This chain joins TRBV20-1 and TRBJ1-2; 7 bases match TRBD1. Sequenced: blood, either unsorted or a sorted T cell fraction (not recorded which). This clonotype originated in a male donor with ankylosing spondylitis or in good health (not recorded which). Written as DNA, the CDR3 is TGCAGTGCTAGAGGCGGAGGACAGGTAACCTACACCTTC. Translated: CSARGGGQVTYTF.